The entry that follows covers one T cell receptor (beta chain) sequence. This entry belongs to a study of blood T cell repertoires in COVID-19. The length of the CDR3 is 16 residues. Losses at the gene ends were 5 bases for V and 4 bases for J; bases not matched to a gene: 6. Germline V gives CDR1 SGHAT, CDR2 FQNNGV. TCRdb keeps only in-frame clones here, not all; method: immunoSEQ multiplex PCR. The table lists approximately 250,000 clones, about 87% of them singletons. Sequencing used PBMCs or T cells enriched from blood (not recorded which). This TCR was recovered from a woman in her 40s with acute COVID-19. The rearrangement joins TRBV11-2 to TRBJ2-2, with 11 bases lining up with TRBD1. The CDR3 here is CASSAAGTGGTGELFF. The CDR3 nucleotides read TGTGCCAGCAGCGCGGCTGGGACAGGGGGCACCGGGGAGCTGTTTTTT.